A selection of T cell receptor beta chains follows, all from one sample in a study of blood T cell repertoires in COVID-19. Sequenced by immunoSEQ multiplex PCR; TCRdb stores in-frame clones only, minus some. The sample includes roughly 70,000 clones, roughly 71% of them seen just once. Sequencing was carried out using peripheral blood. The receptors were gathered from a man aged 55-75 years with COVID-19, enrolled during active disease. The CDR3 runs from the conserved cysteine through the conserved F or W. The D gene is left open where the match is weak. Only part of the rows carry a size: once, few, many, or a class if the clone is expanded.

size: .
J: TRBJ1-2
D: .
V: TRBV9
DNA: TGTGCCAGCAGCGCTGACGTAGGGAGCCGTAGCTACACCTTC
CDR3: CASSADVGSRSYTF

size: .
J: TRBJ2-1
D: .
V: TRBV7-6
DNA: TGTGCCAGCAGCTCCCTACAGGGATCCTACAATGAGCAGTTCTTC
CDR3: CASSSLQGSYNEQFF

size: .
J: TRBJ1-6
D: TRBD1
V: TRBV30
DNA: TGTGCCTGGGGACAGGGGGATAATTCACCCCTCCACTTT
CDR3: CAWGQGDNSPLHF

size: .
J: TRBJ2-5
D: .
V: TRBV11-2
DNA: TGTGCCAGCAGCTTCAGCCAGCGGGAGACCCAGTACTTC
CDR3: CASSFSQRETQYF

size: .
J: TRBJ2-4
D: TRBD2
V: TRBV5-4
DNA: TGTGCCAGCAGCTTAGCGGGAGGCTCCCAAAACATTCAGTACTTC
CDR3: CASSLAGGSQNIQYF

size: few
J: TRBJ2-5
D: TRBD2
V: TRBV2
DNA: TGTGCCAGCAGTGTGGGACTAACATTCGGTGAGACCCAGTACTTC
CDR3: CASSVGLTFGETQYF

size: once
J: TRBJ2-7
D: .
V: TRBV11-2
DNA: TGTGCCAGCAGCTTATTAGGAGGGATTGGGCAGTACTTC
CDR3: CASSLLGGIGQYF

size: once
J: TRBJ2-7
D: .
V: TRBV21-1
DNA: TGTGCCAGCAGCATTTCCGGGTTCTACGAGCAGTACTTC
CDR3: CASSISGFYEQYF

size: .
J: TRBJ2-6
D: .
V: TRBV12-5
DNA: TGTGCTAGTGGCCCGGGAGTTGGGGCCAACGTCCTGACTTTC
CDR3: CASGPGVGANVLTF

size: .
J: TRBJ2-3
D: .
V: TRBV19
DNA: TGTGCCAGTCGGGAGTGGGTAAACACAGATACGCAGTATTTT
CDR3: CASREWVNTDTQYF

size: .
J: TRBJ1-2
D: .
V: TRBV9
DNA: TGTGCCAGCAGCCTTTGGGACACCACCGGTGGCTACACCTTC
CDR3: CASSLWDTTGGYTF

size: many
J: TRBJ1-1
D: .
V: TRBV25-1
DNA: TGTGCCAGCAGTCGGTACTTTCAAGCTTTCTTT
CDR3: CASSRYFQAFF

size: .
J: TRBJ2-2
D: TRBD1
V: TRBV19
DNA: TGTGCCAGTAGCTGGACAGGGGGCACCGGGGAGCTGTTTTTT
CDR3: CASSWTGGTGELFF

size: .
J: TRBJ2-7
D: .
V: TRBV6-5
DNA: TGTGCCACTGTGTCTGTCGGGGAGAGAAGGGAGCAGTACTTC
CDR3: CATVSVGERREQYF

size: .
J: TRBJ1-2
D: .
V: TRBV15
DNA: TGTGCCACCAGCAGGGACACCCCAGGGGGCTACACCTTC
CDR3: CATSRDTPGGYTF

size: .
J: TRBJ1-1
D: .
V: TRBV7-9
DNA: TGTGCCAGCAGCCTATCCTGGACCGCGGGAGGGGGAGCTTTCTTT
CDR3: CASSLSWTAGGGAFF

size: .
J: TRBJ2-1
D: TRBD2
V: TRBV3-1/TRBV3-2
DNA: TGTGCCAGCAGCCAAGATAGTCTAGCGGGAGGAGAGCAGTTCTTC
CDR3: CASSQDSLAGGEQFF

size: few
J: TRBJ2-3
D: .
V: TRBV11-2
DNA: TGTGCCAGCAGCCACAATTCGGGGGCAGATACGCAGTATTTT
CDR3: CASSHNSGADTQYF

size: .
J: TRBJ1-1
D: TRBD1
V: TRBV18
DNA: TGTGCCAGCTCACCCGACAGGGGGGCCACTGAAGCTTTCTTT
CDR3: CASSPDRGATEAFF

size: once
J: TRBJ2-7
D: .
V: TRBV5-1
DNA: TGCGCCAGCAGCGCGGACAGAATAGGATACGAGCAGTACTTC
CDR3: CASSADRIGYEQYF

size: .
J: TRBJ1-6
D: .
V: TRBV28
DNA: TGTGCCAGCAGTTTATCCAGGGGAGGGTCACCCCTCCACTTT
CDR3: CASSLSRGGSPLHF

size: .
J: TRBJ2-7
D: .
V: TRBV5-5
DNA: TGTGCCAGCAGCTTGACGTTAGGCGGACTCTACGAGCAGTACTTC
CDR3: CASSLTLGGLYEQYF

size: .
J: TRBJ2-2
D: .
V: TRBV28
DNA: TGTGCCAGCAGTTTGTATAGGGGCGCGAACACCGGGGAGCTGTTTTTT
CDR3: CASSLYRGANTGELFF

size: .
J: TRBJ2-7
D: .
V: TRBV21-1
DNA: TGTGCCAGCAGCAATTTGTCTAGCGGGAGCTACGAGCAGTACTTC
CDR3: CASSNLSSGSYEQYF

size: .
J: TRBJ2-1
D: TRBD2
V: TRBV4-1
DNA: TGCGCCACCAGGGCGGGAGGGGAGCAGTTCTTC
CDR3: CATRAGGEQFF

size: few
J: TRBJ2-1
D: TRBD2
V: TRBV7-9
DNA: TGTGCCAGCAGCTTATCGGGGACTAGTGGGTTTACTGAGCAGTTCTTC
CDR3: CASSLSGTSGFTEQFF

size: few
J: TRBJ2-5
D: .
V: TRBV9
DNA: TGTGCCAGCAGCGCCAGATGGGGGGGCCGGGAGACCCAGTACTTC
CDR3: CASSARWGGRETQYF

size: .
J: TRBJ1-3
D: TRBD1
V: TRBV2
DNA: TGTGCCAGCAGGGACCGGGACAGCCAAAACACCATATATTTT
CDR3: CASRDRDSQNTIYF

size: .
J: TRBJ1-2
D: .
V: TRBV2
DNA: TGTGCCAGCAGTACCGGACAGAACTATGGCTACACCTTC
CDR3: CASSTGQNYGYTF

size: once
J: TRBJ2-1
D: TRBD2
V: TRBV5-1
DNA: TGCGCCAGCACCTCAGGCGGGGGAGGACACAATGAGCAGTTCTTC
CDR3: CASTSGGGGHNEQFF

size: .
J: TRBJ1-4
D: TRBD1
V: TRBV6-5
DNA: TGTGCCAGCAGATACGGGACAGGTTCTGAAAAACTGTTTTTT
CDR3: CASRYGTGSEKLFF

size: few
J: TRBJ2-1
D: .
V: TRBV11-3
DNA: TGTGCCAGCAAGGAGGGGCCCTCCTACAATGAGCAGTTCTTC
CDR3: CASKEGPSYNEQFF

size: .
J: TRBJ2-3
D: TRBD2
V: TRBV3-1/TRBV3-2
DNA: TGTGCCAGCAGCCAATACTCGGTAGCGGGAGGACTGACAGATACGCAGTATTTT
CDR3: CASSQYSVAGGLTDTQYF

size: .
J: TRBJ1-3
D: .
V: TRBV11-2
DNA: TGTGCCAGCAGCGGCCTCGGGGGCTCTGGAAACACCATATATTTT
CDR3: CASSGLGGSGNTIYF

size: .
J: TRBJ1-5
D: .
V: TRBV3-1/TRBV3-2
DNA: TGTGCCAGCAGCCAAGGATGGGGAGAACAGCCCCAGCATTTT
CDR3: CASSQGWGEQPQHF

size: .
J: TRBJ2-6
D: .
V: TRBV25-1
DNA: TGTGCCAGCAGTCCGATGGGGGGATCTGGGGCCAACGTCCTGACTTTC
CDR3: CASSPMGGSGANVLTF